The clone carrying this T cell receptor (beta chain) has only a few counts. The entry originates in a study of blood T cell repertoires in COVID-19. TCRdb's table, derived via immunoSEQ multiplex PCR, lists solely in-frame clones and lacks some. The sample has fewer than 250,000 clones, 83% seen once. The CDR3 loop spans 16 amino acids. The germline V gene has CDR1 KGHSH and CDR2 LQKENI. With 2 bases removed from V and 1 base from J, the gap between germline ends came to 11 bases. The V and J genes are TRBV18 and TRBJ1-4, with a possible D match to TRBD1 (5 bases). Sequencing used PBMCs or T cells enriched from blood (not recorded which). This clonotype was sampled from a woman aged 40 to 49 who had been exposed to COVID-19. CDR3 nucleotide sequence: TGTGCCAGCTCACCATCTCAGGGCCTAACTAATGAAAAACTGTTTTTT. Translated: CASSPSQGLTNEKLFF. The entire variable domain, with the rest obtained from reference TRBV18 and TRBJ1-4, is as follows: NAGVMQNPRHLVRRRGQEARLRCSPMKGHSHVYWYRQLPEEGLKFMVYLQKENIIDESGMPKERFSAEFPKEGPSILRIQQVVRGDSAAYFCASSPSQGLTNEKLFFGSGTQLSVL.